These 30 T cell receptor beta chains share one sample of origin, sequenced in a study of identical twins. TCRdb re-called the 5' RACE reads with MiXCR, one entry per CDR3 protein. Altogether about 700,000 distinct CDR3 sequences are present, approximately 9% being singletons, with the ten largest covering 0.98%. These data also formed part of another study, on yellow fever vaccine responses in identical twins.

Sequences were obtained from PBMCs. These receptors were taken from a woman between 18 and 29 years old in good health.

This clonotype was detected only a few times. This sequence joins TRBV7-2 and TRBJ2-3; D gene unclear. V lost 1 base, J lost 6 bases, and 17 bases lay in between. The V gene's germline CDR1 is SGHTA and CDR2 FQGNSA. The CDR3 covers 16 residues. In nucleotides, the CDR3 is TGTGCCAGCAGCTTAGGGCCCGGTCTTTCCGGGGATACGCAGTATTTT. Its protein is CASSLGPGLSGDTQYF.

The gene calls are TRBV4-3 and TRBJ2-2, with D possibly matching TRBD2 (5 bases). V shed 0 bases and J shed 7 bases, with 21 bases lying between them. This CDR3 region has 18 residues. Germline V gene lookup returns CDR1 LGHNA and CDR2 YSLEER. Here the CDR3 reads CASSQERLTSLLGGELFF. The CDR3 DNA follows: TGCGCCAGCAGCCAAGAAAGGCTAACTAGTCTATTGGGCGGGGAGCTGTTTTTT.

The rearrangement links TRBV27 to TRBJ1-6; no definite D call. V gave up 2 bases and J gave up 11 bases, with 16 bases separating them. The length of the CDR3 is 15 residues. Germline loops: CDR1 MNHEY, CDR2 SMNVEV (reference sequence). CDR3 bases: TGTGCCAGCAGTTTAAGTCGTAACGGCCGTCCACCCCTCCACTTT. Translating it yields CASSLSRNGRPPLHF.

This clonotype showed up just a few times. The V and J genes are TRBV20-1 and TRBJ2-7; 10 bases match TRBD1. J gave up 6 bases and V 2 bases, and 7 bases lay outside the gene matches. There are 14 residues in the CDR3. Germline V gives CDR1 DFQATT, CDR2 SNEGSKA (reference sequence). CDR3 DNA sequence: TGCAGTGCTAGATCCGGGACAGGGGCCCCCGAGCAGTACTTC. This gives the protein CSARSGTGAPEQYF.

This clonotype was counted ten times or more. This chain joins TRBV12-3 or TRBV12-4 and TRBJ2-7; 8 bases map to TRBD1. This CDR3 is 15 amino acids long. V was pared by 8 bases and J by 3 bases, with 12 bases of the junction left unmatched. The CDR3 spells CASVAQGDHLYEQYF. In DNA form, the CDR3 reads TGTGCCAGCGTGGCACAGGGGGACCACCTCTACGAGCAGTACTTC.

This clonotype was picked up a small number of times. The chain uses TRBV12-3 or TRBV12-4 and TRBJ2-7, with D perhaps assigned TRBD1 or TRBD2 (5 bases each). The CDR3 totals 13 residues. Trimming stripped 7 bases from V and 3 bases from J, with 13 bases between. CDR3 residues: CASTWDGLYEQYF. The CDR3 DNA sequence: TGTGCCAGCACGTGGGACGGACTCTACGAGCAGTACTTC.

The chain uses TRBV6-2 or TRBV6-3 and TRBJ1-5; 10 nucleotides agree with TRBD1. The V segment lost 5 bases and the J segment 6 bases; nucleotides outside the gene matches: 7. Germline CDR1 and CDR2: MNHEY and SVGEGT. This CDR3 is 15 amino acids long. CDR3 DNA: TGTGCCAGCAGTACCCGGGACAGGGGTGTTCAGCCCCAGCATTTT. This gives the protein CASSTRDRGVQPQHF.

The sample holds a few counts of this clonotype. V is TRBV3-1 and J is TRBJ2-7; D may match TRBD1 or TRBD2 (5 bases each). Germline V gene lookup returns CDR1 LGHDT and CDR2 YNNKEL (reference sequence). This CDR3 region has 13 residues. V lost 8 bases, J lost 4 bases, and 15 bases lay in between. The DNA of the CDR3 is TGTGCCAGCTCGGGACGGTGGGGATACGAGCAGTACTTC. Protein sequence: CASSGRWGYEQYF.

This clonotype was observed many times. The J gene is TRBJ2-2, the V gene TRBV24-1; tentative D call: TRBD1 (5 bases). Germline V lookup: CDR1 KGHDR, CDR2 SFDVKD. V was trimmed by 0 bases and J by 7 bases, leaving 11 bases between them. CDR3 length: 15 residues. CDR3 amino acids: CATSDLWQGGGELFF. CDR3 DNA sequence: TGTGCCACCAGTGATTTGTGGCAGGGCGGCGGGGAGCTGTTTTTT.

This clonotype showed up many times. The chain employs TRBV5-1 and TRBJ2-7; D is uncertain. This CDR3 region has 14 residues. Trimming cost V 0 bases and J 0 bases, with 7 bases left between them. Looked up from germline, CDR1 is SGHRS and CDR2 is YFSETQ. The CDR3 DNA reads TGCGCCAGCAGCTTGGCCCAGGACTCCTACGAGCAGTACTTC. Its translation: CASSLAQDSYEQYF.

This clonotype was recorded at least ten times. The chain employs TRBV5-5 and TRBJ1-2; D is perhaps TRBD1 (6 bases). Trimming pared 0 bases from V and 0 bases from J, leaving 12 bases between. The CDR3 covers 16 residues. Per germline, CDR1 SGHKS and CDR2 YYEKEE (reference sequence). The CDR3: CASSLVHDRPNYGYTF. The CDR3 bases are TGTGCCAGCAGCTTGGTTCACGACAGGCCTAACTATGGCTACACCTTC.

This clonotype has a count of ten or more. The J gene is TRBJ2-3, the V gene TRBV24-1; 8 bases are shared with TRBD1. The CDR3 covers 15 residues. Trimming removed 3 bases from V and 4 bases from J; junction bases left unmatched: 5. CDR1 and CDR2 from the germline V gene are KGHDR and SFDVKD. The chain's CDR3 is CATSDAVGQADTQYF. For the CDR3, the DNA is TGTGCCACCAGTGATGCAGTGGGACAGGCAGATACGCAGTATTTT.

The rearrangement joins TRBV9 to TRBJ2-5; tentative D call: TRBD1 (7 bases). This CDR3 has 16 residues. V was cut by 2 bases and J by 1 base, with 15 bases left in between. Germline loops: CDR1 SGDLS, CDR2 YYNGEE. CDR3 coding DNA: TGTGCCAGCAGCGTTTCAGGGGGGTTAACCCAAGAGACCCAGTACTTC. It codes for CASSVSGGLTQETQYF.

This clonotype was detected only a few times. The rearrangement uses TRBV11-2 and TRBJ2-1, with 8 nucleotides matching TRBD2. V was clipped by 2 bases and J by 4 bases; unmatched bases: 13. CDR1 SGHAT and CDR2 FQNNGV come from the germline V gene. CDR3 length: 18 amino acids. CDR3 in amino acids: CASSLFEGVAGSYNEQFF. The DNA of the CDR3 is TGTGCCAGCAGCTTATTTGAGGGAGTAGCGGGGAGTTACAATGAGCAGTTCTTC. The full variable domain, with the rest looked up from reference TRBV11-2 and TRBJ2-1, is EAGVAQSPRYKIIEKRQSVAFWCNPISGHATLYWYQQILGQGPKLLIQFQNNGVVDDSQLPKDRFSAERLKGVDSTLKIQPAKLEDSAVYLCASSLFEGVAGSYNEQFFGPGTRLTVL.

Comment on this clonotype: The junction does not match germline at one end; this may be a read error. The chain recombines TRBV20-1 with TRBJ2-7, with 11 bases fitting TRBD2. This CDR3 region has 17 residues. Germline CDR1 and CDR2: DFQATT and SNEGSKA (reference sequence). The CDR3 DNA sequence: TGCTGTGCTCATACCTATACGATCGGACTAGCGGGCTACGAGCAGTACTTC. Encoded protein: CCAHTYTIGLAGYEQYF.

This clonotype was seen only a few times. The chain uses TRBV27 and TRBJ2-1, with D possibly being TRBD1 or TRBD2 (6 bases each). This CDR3 region has 16 residues. Germline V lookup: CDR1 MNHEY, CDR2 SMNVEV (reference sequence). The V and J ends lost 6 bases and 6 bases respectively, with 21 bases between them. The CDR3 loop reads CASSSPQGRKPNEQFF. The DNA of the CDR3 is TGTGCCAGCAGCTCCCCCCAGGGGAGGAAGCCCAATGAGCAGTTCTTC.

This clonotype has just a few counts. The chain links TRBV7-2 to TRBJ2-3, with 9 bases identical to TRBD2. CDR3 size: 15 residues. Germline assignment: CDR1 SGHTA and CDR2 FQGNSA. The V segment lost 3 bases and the J segment 3 bases; nucleotides outside the gene matches: 4. Here the CDR3 reads CASSFLSGRTDTQYF. As DNA, the CDR3 is TGTGCCAGCAGCTTCCTTAGCGGGAGAACAGATACGCAGTATTTT.

At least ten counts were recorded for this clonotype. The genes are TRBV28 and TRBJ2-1; D unclear. The CDR3 is 14 amino acids. Between the trimmed V and J ends, which lost 3 bases and 4 bases, there was a span of 10 bases. Germline V gene data show CDR1 as MDHEN and CDR2 as SYDVKM. In nucleotides, the CDR3 is TGTGCCAGCAGTTTTGGTTCAGGTTACAATGAGCAGTTCTTC. Its protein is CASSFGSGYNEQFF. Full variable domain (rest looked up from reference TRBV28 and TRBJ2-1): DVKVTQSSRYLVKRTGEKVFLECVQDMDHENMFWYRQDPGLGLRLIYFSYDVKMKEKGDIPEGYSVSREKKERFSLILESASTNQTSMYLCASSFGSGYNEQFFGPGTRLTVL.

The chain carries TRBV29-1 and TRBJ2-3, with D possibly TRBD2 on 5 matching bases. The CDR3 runs to 13 residues. Germline lookup yields CDR1 SQVTM and CDR2 ANQGSEA. The V and J ends lost 3 bases and 4 bases respectively, with 11 bases between them. CDR3 sequence reads: CSVDGEPPDTQYF. CDR3 DNA: TGCAGCGTTGACGGGGAGCCCCCAGATACGCAGTATTTT.

The CDR3 DNA reads TGTGCCATCAGTGAGTCGGGCTGGGTAGGCTACAATGAGCAGTTCTTC. Translated: CAISESGWVGYNEQFF. This chain connects TRBV10-3 to TRBJ2-1; no clear D. The CDR3 is made up of 16 amino acids. Germline CDR1 ENHRY, CDR2 SYGVKD. Between the trimmed V and J ends, which lost 0 bases and 3 bases, there was a span of 12 bases.

V gene TRBV28 combines with J gene TRBJ2-3, with D tentatively TRBD1 (6 bases). CDR3 length: 14 residues. The V and J ends lost 6 bases and 0 bases respectively, with 10 bases between them. In germline, CDR1 is MDHEN, CDR2 SYDVKM. The chain's CDR3 is CASRYRASTDTQYF. CDR3 DNA sequence: TGTGCCAGCAGATACAGGGCTAGCACAGATACGCAGTATTTT.

This clonotype came up a few times. The chain has TRBV9 and TRBJ2-3; no clear D gene. Per the germline V gene, CDR1 is SGDLS and CDR2 is YYNGEE. CDR3 length: 17 amino acids. The V end lost 5 bases, the J end lost 7 bases, and 26 bases lay between the germline ends. The CDR3 loop is CASRNHTADRRRHTQYF. For the CDR3, the DNA is TGTGCCAGCAGGAACCATACCGCGGACCGTCGAAGACATACGCAGTATTTT.

For this clonotype: This may come from a read error, since a much larger clone is one base off. The chain carries TRBV29-1 and TRBJ2-7; possible D gene TRBD1, 5 bases. Trimming left V 4 bases short and J 2 bases short, with 9 bases between. This CDR3 is 12 amino acids long. The V gene's germline CDR1 is SQVTM and CDR2 ANQGSEA. The CDR3 loop reads CSVATVAYEQYF. The CDR3 bases are TGCAGCGTTGCGACAGTTGCCTACGAGCAGTACTTC.

This clonotype was counted at least ten times. This chain joins TRBV28 and TRBJ2-7; the match to TRBD2 covers 9 bases. V shed 2 bases, J shed 2 bases, and the junction held 1 base outside the gene matches. The CDR3 consists of 14 residues. CDR1 MDHEN and CDR2 SYDVKM come from the germline V gene. The CDR3 sequence: CASSLGGRAYEQYF. The CDR3 nucleotides read TGTGCCAGCAGTTTAGGCGGGAGGGCCTACGAGCAGTACTTC.

This clonotype was picked up a small number of times. This chain links TRBV5-1 with TRBJ2-7; TRBD2 is a possible D gene (6 bases). Trimming shortened V by 4 bases and J by 5 bases, and 31 bases separated the two germline ends. The CDR3 runs 19 residues. From germline, CDR1 is SGHRS and CDR2 YFSETQ. CDR3 region: CASSPSTGFWTTLVDEQYF. In nucleotides, the CDR3 is TGCGCCAGCAGCCCAAGTACCGGGTTCTGGACTACCCTTGTGGACGAGCAGTACTTC.

This clonotype was detected only a few times. The V and J genes are TRBV2 and TRBJ1-2, with 8 bases that match TRBD1. The V gene's germline CDR1 is SNHLY and CDR2 FYNNEI. There are 14 residues in the CDR3. Unmatched junction bases numbered 11, after V lost 7 bases and J lost 7 bases. CDR3 protein: CASMGQGALLGYTF. The DNA of the CDR3 is TGTGCCAGCATGGGGCAGGGGGCCCTGCTTGGCTACACCTTC.

This clonotype appeared many times. The CDR3 sequence: CASSLGSGEERWETQYF. CDR3 nucleotides: TGCGCCAGCAGCTTGGGGTCGGGCGAAGAAAGGTGGGAGACCCAGTACTTC. This chain uses TRBV5-1 with TRBJ2-5; D uncertain. CDR1 is SGHRS and CDR2 is YFSETQ in the germline V gene. Trimming removed 0 bases at V and 5 bases at J, with 20 bases between. This CDR3 has 17 amino acids.

This clonotype was detected a few times. The chain carries TRBV29-1 and TRBJ2-7, with D unclear. Germline-derived CDR1 and CDR2 are SQVTM and ANQGSEA. CDR3 length equals 14 residues. The V and J ends lost 6 bases and 4 bases respectively, with 19 bases between them. CDR3 nucleotide sequence: TGCAGCGTCACACCCTACCCTGGGTCGTACGAGCAGTACTTC. Translated: CSVTPYPGSYEQYF.

The chain combines TRBV27 with TRBJ2-5; D may be TRBD1 or TRBD2 (5 bases each). The CDR3 totals 11 residues. V shed 7 bases and J shed 5 bases, with 8 bases lying between them. CDR1 MNHEY and CDR2 SMNVEV come from the germline V gene (reference sequence). In nucleotides, the CDR3 is TGTGCCAGCATGAGGGGTGAGACCCAGTACTTC. Its translation: CASMRGETQYF.

The table lists this clonotype with many counts. This chain links TRBV28 with TRBJ2-3; no clear D. Trimming took 5 bases from V and 3 from J, leaving 9 bases between them. The germline gives CDR1 MDHEN, CDR2 SYDVKM. The CDR3 has 13 residues. DNA of the CDR3: TGTGCCAGCAGTCCGGAGAGAACAGATACGCAGTATTTT. Amino acids: CASSPERTDTQYF. The whole variable domain, remainder taken from reference TRBV28 and TRBJ2-3, is DVKVTQSSRYLVKRTGEKVFLECVQDMDHENMFWYRQDPGLGLRLIYFSYDVKMKEKGDIPEGYSVSREKKERFSLILESASTNQTSMYLCASSPERTDTQYFGPGTRLTVL.